These 2 T cell receptor beta chains share one sample of origin, sequenced in a study of vaccination and CD4 T cells after COVID-19. At the Johns Hopkins FTIC core, DNA taken from cultured CD4+ T cells was sequenced by way of the Oncomine TCR Beta short-read assay. It was cultured CD4+ T cells from which genomic DNA was extracted. Each CDR3 protein is one row after TCRdb ran MiXCR on the PCR reads. Among thousands of distinct CDR3 sequences listed, 28% were seen once. For these TCRs, the target antigens are not known. Treatment here: roughly 10-day PBMC culture with coronavirus spike peptide pools or control peptides (ViraFEST assay). One should note that the unexposed donor's CD4+ T cells were collected before the COVID-19 pandemic (2011-2018). The sample was CD4+ T cells from blood, cultured in vitro. The origin of the receptors is a human donor in good health.

V usage is TRBV14 and J usage is TRBJ2-7, with D uncertain. Germline-derived CDR1 and CDR2 are SGHDN and FVKESK. Between the trimmed V and J ends, which lost 3 bases and 2 bases, there was a span of 2 bases. CDR3 length equals 11 residues. In DNA, the CDR3 is TGTGCCAGCAGCCAGACCTACGAGCAGTACTTC. Protein product: CASSQTYEQYF.

This clonotype was seen a few times. The chain recombines TRBV7-2 with TRBJ1-1; 8 bases are a match to TRBD1. Trimming at V came to 5 bases and at J to 4 bases, leaving 9 bases not matched to a gene. Looked up from germline, CDR1 is SGHTA and CDR2 is FQGNSA. The CDR3 extends over 15 amino acids. The CDR3 coding sequence is TGTGCCAGCAGCCACTCCGGGACAGGAATCACTGAAGCTTTCTTT. It encodes CASSHSGTGITEAFF.